What follows are 27 T cell receptor beta chains derived from one specimen sequenced in a study of shared clonotypes between healthy human individuals. Libraries were prepared by immunoSEQ multiplex PCR; TCRdb keeps only in-frame clonotypes and omits some of them. Here the sample spans some 2,100,000 clones, around 95% being singletons. The sequenced sample consisted of naive CD4+ T cells sorted from blood. Noted subset: CD45RA+ positively selected. Receptors originate from a man aged 18 to 29 in good health.

The chain has TRBV2 and TRBJ1-4; D might be TRBD1 (5 bases). This CDR3 spans 14 amino acids. CDR1 and CDR2 (germline): SNHLY, FYNNEI. Trimming left V 7 bases short and J 7 bases short, with 16 bases between. CDR3 loop: CASIQIQGAEKLFF. DNA of the CDR3: TGTGCCAGCATTCAGATCCAGGGTGCTGAAAAACTGTTTTTT.

The J gene is TRBJ2-2, the V gene TRBV10-1; possible D gene TRBD2, 6 bases. Germline CDR1 is WNHNN and CDR2 is SYGVQD (reference sequence). Trimming took 4 bases from V and 6 from J, leaving 18 bases between them. The CDR3 length is 16 residues. The CDR3 sequence: CASSGGREWQAGELFF. The CDR3 DNA sequence: TGCGCCAGCAGTGGTGGACGGGAGTGGCAAGCCGGGGAGCTGTTTTTT.

Comments on this clone: The same CDR3 is also encoded by other DNA sequences in this sample. The CDR3 loop reads CASSRTGYEQYF. In DNA form, the CDR3 reads TGTGCCAGCAGCCGGACAGGCTACGAGCAGTACTTC. The chain combines TRBV2 with TRBJ2-7; TRBD1 agrees at 7 bases. This CDR3 has 12 amino acids. Trimming removed 6 bases from V and 3 bases from J; junction bases left unmatched: 2. Germline CDR1 is SNHLY and CDR2 is FYNNEI.

The rearrangement uses TRBV7-2 and TRBJ2-3; D not certain. The ends were cut back, 5 bases at V and 5 bases at J, with 8 bases in the middle. There are 12 residues in the CDR3. CDR1 and CDR2 from the germline V gene are SGHTA and FQGNSA. The CDR3 loop reads CASSGPGDTQYF. DNA for the CDR3: TGTGCCAGCAGCGGCCCGGGAGATACGCAGTATTTT.

This chain connects TRBV10-3 to TRBJ2-7, with D possibly being TRBD1 (7 bases). The CDR3 is 16 amino acids. The V and J ends lost 4 bases and 1 base respectively, with 17 bases between them. Germline V gives CDR1 ENHRY, CDR2 SYGVKD. CDR3 nucleotide sequence: TGTGCCATCAGTGCGAGGGGGGCAGGGGGTTCCTACGAGCAGTACTTC. Protein product: CAISARGAGGSYEQYF.

The V gene is TRBV5-6, the J gene TRBJ1-6, with a possible D match to TRBD1 (5 bases). Germline V CDR1 and CDR2: SGHDT, YYEEEE. With 5 bases removed from V and 8 bases from J, the gap between germline ends came to 14 bases. CDR3 length equals 14 residues. The CDR3 sequence is CASSRLLGDSPLHF. The CDR3 coding sequence is TGTGCCAGCAGTCGTCTTTTAGGGGATTCACCCCTCCACTTT.

The chain carries TRBV11-2 and TRBJ2-3, with 10 bases lining up with TRBD1. CDR1 is SGHAT and CDR2 is FQNNGV in the germline V gene. J was trimmed by 4 bases and V by 3 bases; bases with no gene match: 1. The CDR3 is 14 residues long. The DNA of the CDR3 is TGTGCCAGCAGCTTTGGGACAGGGGCAGATACGCAGTATTTT. This sequence encodes CASSFGTGADTQYF.

This clone was observed once. The chain joins TRBV5-4 to TRBJ2-3; TRBD2 is a possible D gene (7 bases). Germline V gene data show CDR1 as SGHNT and CDR2 as YYREEE (reference sequence). The CDR3 sequence is 15 residues long. V was clipped by 9 bases and J by 3 bases, with 20 bases between them. The CDR3 DNA is TGTGCCAAGTCGTGGGGGGGCCTGAGTACAGATACGCAGTATTTT. This gives the protein CAKSWGGLSTDTQYF.

V is TRBV5-1 and J is TRBJ1-4; TRBD1 is a possible D gene (5 bases). The CDR3 has 15 residues. Germline V gene data show CDR1 as SGHRS and CDR2 as YFSETQ. With 5 bases removed from V and 4 bases from J, the gap between germline ends came to 15 bases. CDR3 sequence reads: CASSFDSWINEKLFF. The CDR3 nucleotides are TGCGCCAGCAGTTTTGACAGTTGGATTAATGAAAAACTGTTTTTT.

This chain uses TRBV6-8 with TRBJ2-3; 15 bases line up with TRBD2. Germline CDR1 reads MNHGY; CDR2 reads SAAAGT. The CDR3 length is 16 residues. The V gene end was trimmed by 5 bases and the J gene end by 4 bases; junction bases not matched to a gene: 4. The CDR3 DNA is TGTGCCAGCAGTCGCGGACTAGCGGGGGGGCCAGATACGCAGTATTTT. Amino acids: CASSRGLAGGPDTQYF.

The chain uses TRBV6-1 and TRBJ1-6; 7 bases agree with TRBD1. This CDR3 region has 15 residues. Germline V gene sequence: CDR1 MNHNS, CDR2 SASEGT. J lost 5 bases, V lost 4 bases, and 5 bases had no gene match. For the CDR3, the DNA is TGTGCCAGCAGTGCTACCGGGACAGATAATTCACCCCTCCACTTT. This sequence encodes CASSATGTDNSPLHF.

The chain carries TRBV7-2 and TRBJ2-7, with D possibly being TRBD2 (5 bases). The V gene's germline CDR1 is SGHTA and CDR2 FQGNSA. The CDR3 is made up of 14 amino acids. The V end was cut by 1 base, the J end by 6 bases, with 13 bases between. DNA for the CDR3: TGTGCCAGCAGCTTAGGTGGGAGAAGAGGCGAGCAGTACTTC. Translated: CASSLGGRRGEQYF.

This clone was observed a few times. The CDR3 here is CASRYGQGALDEQFF. CDR3 nucleotides: TGTGCCAGCAGGTACGGACAGGGGGCTTTGGATGAGCAGTTCTTC. The chain links TRBV13 to TRBJ2-1, with 11 positions matching TRBD1. The CDR3 is 15 amino acids. The V gene's germline CDR1 is PRHDT and CDR2 FYEKMQ (reference sequence). Germline trimming cut 6 bases from V and 8 bases from J; bases unmatched to any gene: 9.

This chain's CDR3 is CASTPGQLYNEQFF. The CDR3, as DNA: TGTGCCAGCACCCCGGGACAGCTATACAATGAGCAGTTCTTC. The chain carries TRBV2 and TRBJ2-1; 7 nucleotides match TRBD1. The V and J ends lost 7 bases and 4 bases, in that order; junction bases with no gene match: 7. Germline V gene lookup returns CDR1 SNHLY and CDR2 FYNNEI. This CDR3 contains 14 residues.

To note about this clone: This CDR3 is also generated by other DNA sequences in the sample. The chain has TRBV9 and TRBJ2-2, with D possibly being TRBD2 (6 bases). This CDR3 is built from 16 residues. Trimming stripped 0 bases from V and 0 bases from J, with 9 bases between. Germline CDR1 and CDR2: SGDLS and YYNGEE. CDR3 in DNA: TGTGCCAGCAGCGTAGCGGGCGGGGCGAACACCGGGGAGCTGTTTTTT. It encodes CASSVAGGANTGELFF.

J is TRBJ2-2 and V is TRBV6-1, with D hard to call. The V gene lost 5 bases and the J gene lost 4 bases, with 8 bases spanning the gap. Germline-derived CDR1 and CDR2 are MNHNS and SASEGT. CDR3 length: 13 amino acids. The CDR3 coding sequence is TGTGCCAGCAGTACCCCAGGCACCGGGGAGCTGTTTTTT. Translation: CASSTPGTGELFF.

The rearrangement uses TRBV6-5 and TRBJ2-7; 7 bases align to TRBD2. This CDR3 comprises 14 residues. The germline V gene encodes CDR1 MNHEY and CDR2 SVGAGI. V lost 6 bases to trimming and J lost 0 bases; unmatched junction nucleotides: 5. CDR3 DNA: TGTGCCAGCAGCCCTAGCGGACCCTCCTACGAGCAGTACTTC. This translates into CASSPSGPSYEQYF.

The chain employs TRBV18 and TRBJ1-5; D uncertain. Germline CDR1 and CDR2: KGHSH and LQKENI. This CDR3 has 13 amino acids. The V and J ends lost 3 bases and 5 bases respectively, with 8 bases between them. The CDR3 DNA sequence: TGTGCCAGCTCACCTTGGTCCGATCAGCCCCAGCATTTT. Translating it yields CASSPWSDQPQHF.

CDR3 protein: CASSVGTSGNYNEQFF. CDR3 coding DNA: TGTGCCAGCAGCGTTGGGACTAGCGGAAACTACAATGAGCAGTTCTTC. The chain joins TRBV7-2 to TRBJ2-1; 11 bases are shared with TRBD2. V gave up 5 bases and J gave up 3 bases; unmatched junction bases: 6. Germline V CDR1 and CDR2: SGHTA, FQGNSA. The CDR3 spans 16 residues.

The genes are TRBV5-1 and TRBJ2-7, with 10 bases matching TRBD2. The germline V gene encodes CDR1 SGHRS and CDR2 YFSETQ. V lost 1 base, J lost 3 bases, and 4 bases stayed unmatched. The length of the CDR3 is 15 residues. CDR3 protein: CASSLLAGGLYEQYF. DNA of the CDR3: TGCGCCAGCAGCTTGTTAGCGGGGGGCCTCTACGAGCAGTACTTC.

The chain links TRBV7-2 to TRBJ1-6, with a possible D match to TRBD1 (6 bases). Germline V lookup: CDR1 SGHTA, CDR2 FQGNSA. The CDR3 is 13 amino acids. V was pared by 5 bases and J by 8 bases, with 10 bases between. CDR3 loop: CASSKDSYSPLHF. CDR3 in DNA: TGTGCCAGCAGCAAGGACAGTTATTCACCCCTCCACTTT. Based on the CDR3 plus reference TRBV7-2 and TRBJ1-6, the full variable domain is GAGVSQSPSNKVTEKGKDVELRCDPISGHTALYWYRQSLGQGLEFLIYFQGNSAPDKSGLPSDRFSAERTGGSVSTLTIQRTQQEDSAVYLCASSKDSYSPLHFGNGTRLTVT.

V and J are TRBV11-2 and TRBJ1-4, with D unclear. In germline, CDR1 is SGHAT, CDR2 FQNNGV. The CDR3 consists of 15 residues. The V end lost 5 bases, the J end lost 10 bases, and 20 bases lay between the germline ends. CDR3 bases: TGTGCCAGCAGCCCCAATGAGGGTCGGGTTGGAAAACTGTTTTTT. As protein: CASSPNEGRVGKLFF.

This clone was recorded only once. The identical CDR3 is also encoded by other nucleotide sequences in the sample. The chain has TRBV25-1 and TRBJ2-7; D gene unclear. Germline V gene sequence: CDR1 MGHDK, CDR2 SYGVNS. The CDR3 is made up of 14 amino acids. V lost 0 bases to trimming and J lost 2 bases, with 8 bases between them. The DNA for the CDR3 is TGTGCCAGCAGTGAATATGGCAGAACCTACGAGCAGTACTTC. Amino acid sequence: CASSEYGRTYEQYF.

CDR3 nucleotides: TGTGCCATCAGTGACGTGGGGAACACTGAAGCTTTCTTT. Amino acid sequence: CAISDVGNTEAFF. This chain uses TRBV10-3 with TRBJ1-1; D gene ambiguous. The CDR3 covers 13 residues. Germline values: CDR1 ENHRY, CDR2 SYGVKD. The V and J ends lost 3 bases and 1 base respectively, with 6 bases between them.

The V call is TRBV6-1, the J call TRBJ1-1, with a possible D match to TRBD1 (6 bases). The CDR3 runs 15 residues. Trimming shortened V by 2 bases and J by 5 bases, and 15 bases separated the two germline ends. Germline assignment: CDR1 MNHNS and CDR2 SASEGT. The CDR3 region is CASSEIGGIWTEAFF. CDR3 coding DNA: TGTGCCAGCAGTGAAATAGGGGGGATTTGGACTGAAGCTTTCTTT.

Concerning this clone: At the DNA level, this CDR3 is encoded by other sequences in the same sample as well. The V and J genes are TRBV18 and TRBJ2-7; D is possibly TRBD1 (6 bases). The CDR3 runs to 15 residues. CDR1 is KGHSH and CDR2 is LQKENI in the germline V gene. V lost 2 bases and J lost 1, with 12 bases in between. The CDR3 DNA reads as TGTGCCAGCTCACCAACCTCCGGGACATCCTACGAGCAGTACTTC. Translated: CASSPTSGTSYEQYF.

The chain couples TRBV19 to TRBJ2-7, with D possibly being TRBD1 or TRBD2 (5 bases each). The CDR3 is 16 amino acids. Germline assignment: CDR1 LNHDA and CDR2 SQIVND (reference sequence). V dropped 5 bases and J dropped 2 bases, with 19 bases sitting between them. CDR3 residues: CASSPGGAGRTYEQYF. In DNA form, the CDR3 reads TGTGCCAGTAGTCCAGGAGGCGCAGGGCGCACCTACGAGCAGTACTTC.